This T cell receptor (beta chain) was captured in a study of identical twins. Study-level points and caveats: The more abundant beta clonotypes in cord blood had fewer insertions, and memory repertoires did not show this. Models underestimated TCR alpha sharing (out-of-frame) in monozygotic twins. Findings depended on cross-sectional statistics rather than tracking the same donors.

Trimming took off 0 bases at V and 4 bases at J, with 20 bases between the two ends. In germline, CDR1 is SGHDT, CDR2 YYEEEE. The CDR3 contains 18 residues. TCRdb independently ran MiXCR on the 5' RACE reads; one entry per CDR3 protein. The sample comprises 350,000 to 600,000 distinct CDR3 sequences, 14% of which are singletons, and around 0.48% rests with the top ten. This clonotype was found many times. Its antigen is unidentified. The sample was also linked to a second study, of yellow fever vaccine responses in identical twins. This second study notes: Twins reportedly appeared to share part of their vaccine T cell response while keeping part individual.

This TCR derives from a woman between 18 and 29 years old in good health. This sequence joins TRBV5-6 and TRBJ1-5; possible D gene TRBD1, 6 bases. Sequenced sample: CD4+ T cells sorted from blood. Here the CDR3 DNA reads TGTGCCAGCAGCTTGGGATTAGGACAGCGAGGGTATAATCAGCCCCAGCATTTT. It codes for CASSLGLGQRGYNQPQHF.